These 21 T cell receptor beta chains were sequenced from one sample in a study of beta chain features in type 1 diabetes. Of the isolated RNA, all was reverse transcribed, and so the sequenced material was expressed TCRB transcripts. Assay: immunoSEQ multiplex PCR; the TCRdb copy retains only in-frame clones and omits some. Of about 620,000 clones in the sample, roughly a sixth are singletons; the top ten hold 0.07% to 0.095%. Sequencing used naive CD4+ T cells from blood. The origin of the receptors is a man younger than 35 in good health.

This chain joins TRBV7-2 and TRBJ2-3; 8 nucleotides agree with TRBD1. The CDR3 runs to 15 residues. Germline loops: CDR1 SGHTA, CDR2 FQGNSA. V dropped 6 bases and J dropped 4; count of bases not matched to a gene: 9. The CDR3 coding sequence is TGTGCCAGCAGTCTGCTAGCAGGGGGCGCAGATACGCAGTATTTT. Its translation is CASSLLAGGADTQYF.

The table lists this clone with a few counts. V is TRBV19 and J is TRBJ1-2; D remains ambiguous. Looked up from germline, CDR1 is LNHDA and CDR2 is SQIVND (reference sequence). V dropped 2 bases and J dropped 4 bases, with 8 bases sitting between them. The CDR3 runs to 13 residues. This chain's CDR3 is CASSITRFYGYTF. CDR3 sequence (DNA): TGTGCCAGTAGTATAACACGGTTCTATGGCTACACCTTC.

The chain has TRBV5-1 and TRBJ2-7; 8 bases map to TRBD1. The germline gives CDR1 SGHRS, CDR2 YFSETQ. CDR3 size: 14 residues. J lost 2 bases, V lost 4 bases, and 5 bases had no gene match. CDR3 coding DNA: TGCGCCAGCAGCGCCGGGACAGGAACCTACGAGCAGTACTTC. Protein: CASSAGTGTYEQYF.

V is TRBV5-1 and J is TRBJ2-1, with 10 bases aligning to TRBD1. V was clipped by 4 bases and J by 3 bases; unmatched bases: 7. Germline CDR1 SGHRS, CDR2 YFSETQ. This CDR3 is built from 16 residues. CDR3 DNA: TGCGCCAGCAGCCAACCGGGACAGGGGTTCTACAATGAGCAGTTCTTC. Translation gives CASSQPGQGFYNEQFF.

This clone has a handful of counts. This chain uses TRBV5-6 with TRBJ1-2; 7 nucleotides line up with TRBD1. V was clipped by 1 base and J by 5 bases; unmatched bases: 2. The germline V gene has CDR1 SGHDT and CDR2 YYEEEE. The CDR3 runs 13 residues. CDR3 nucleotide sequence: TGTGCCAGCAGCTTGAAACAGGGGTATGGCTACACCTTC. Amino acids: CASSLKQGYGYTF.

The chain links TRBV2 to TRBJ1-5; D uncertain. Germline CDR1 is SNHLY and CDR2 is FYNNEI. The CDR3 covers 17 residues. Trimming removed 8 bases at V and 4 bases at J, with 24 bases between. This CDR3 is CASAPGAFQTGNQPQHF. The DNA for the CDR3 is TGTGCCAGCGCCCCCGGAGCATTTCAGACGGGAAATCAGCCCCAGCATTTT.

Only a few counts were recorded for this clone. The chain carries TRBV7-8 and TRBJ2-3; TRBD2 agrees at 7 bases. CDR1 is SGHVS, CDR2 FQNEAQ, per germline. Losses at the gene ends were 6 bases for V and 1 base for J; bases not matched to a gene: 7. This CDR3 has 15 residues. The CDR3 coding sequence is TGTGCCAGCAGGCCCCGCGCGGGGGGCACAGATACGCAGTATTTT. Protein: CASRPRAGGTDTQYF.

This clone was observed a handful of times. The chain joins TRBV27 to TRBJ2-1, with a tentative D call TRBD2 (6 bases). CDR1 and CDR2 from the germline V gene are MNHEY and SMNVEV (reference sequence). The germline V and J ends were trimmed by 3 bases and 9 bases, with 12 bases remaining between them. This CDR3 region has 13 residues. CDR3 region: CASSFIAGREQFF. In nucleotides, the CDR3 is TGTGCCAGCAGTTTCATTGCGGGACGTGAGCAGTTCTTC.

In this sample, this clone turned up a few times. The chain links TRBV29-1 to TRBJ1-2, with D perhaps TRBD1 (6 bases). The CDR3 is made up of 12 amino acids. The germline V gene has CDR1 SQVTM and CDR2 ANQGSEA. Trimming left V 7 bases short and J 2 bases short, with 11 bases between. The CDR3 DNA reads TGCAGCGCCGATGGACAGAACTATGGCTACACCTTC. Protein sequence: CSADGQNYGYTF.

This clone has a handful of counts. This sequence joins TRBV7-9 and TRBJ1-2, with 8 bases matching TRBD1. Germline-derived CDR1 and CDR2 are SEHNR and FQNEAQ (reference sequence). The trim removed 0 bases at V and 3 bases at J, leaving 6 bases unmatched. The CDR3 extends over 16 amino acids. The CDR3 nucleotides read TGTGCCAGCAGCTTAGCGGGGACAGGAGCCCACTATGGCTACACCTTC. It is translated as CASSLAGTGAHYGYTF.

The CDR3 region has the DNA TGTGCCAGCAGCGTAAACAGGGAGTTGAATTCACCCCTCCACTTT. It encodes CASSVNRELNSPLHF. This chain joins TRBV9 and TRBJ1-6, with D tentatively TRBD1 (6 bases). Per germline, CDR1 SGDLS and CDR2 YYNGEE. This CDR3 comprises 15 residues. Trimming shortened V by 1 base and J by 7 bases, and 12 bases separated the two germline ends.

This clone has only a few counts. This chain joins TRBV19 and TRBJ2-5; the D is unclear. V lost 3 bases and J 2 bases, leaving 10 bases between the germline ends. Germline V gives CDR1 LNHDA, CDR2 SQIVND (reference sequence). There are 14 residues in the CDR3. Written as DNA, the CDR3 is TGTGCCAGTAGTATCTCAGGTTTTCAAGAGACCCAGTACTTC. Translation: CASSISGFQETQYF.

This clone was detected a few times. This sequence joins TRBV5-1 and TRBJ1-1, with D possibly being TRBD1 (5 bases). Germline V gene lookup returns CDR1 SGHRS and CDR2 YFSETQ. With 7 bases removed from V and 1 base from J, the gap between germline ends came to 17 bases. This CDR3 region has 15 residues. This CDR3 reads CASQRGSTPNTEAFF. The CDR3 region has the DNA TGCGCCAGCCAACGGGGCTCTACCCCGAACACTGAAGCTTTCTTT.

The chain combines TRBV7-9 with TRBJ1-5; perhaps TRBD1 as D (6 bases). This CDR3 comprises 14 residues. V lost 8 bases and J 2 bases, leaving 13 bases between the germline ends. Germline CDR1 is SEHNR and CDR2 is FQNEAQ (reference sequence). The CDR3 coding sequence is TGTGCCAGCCAGGGGTTAGGGGGCAATCAGCCCCAGCATTTT. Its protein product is CASQGLGGNQPQHF.

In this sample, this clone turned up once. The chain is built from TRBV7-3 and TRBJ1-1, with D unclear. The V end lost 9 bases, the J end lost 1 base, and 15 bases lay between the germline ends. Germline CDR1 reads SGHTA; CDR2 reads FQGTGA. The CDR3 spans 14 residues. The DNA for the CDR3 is TGTGCCAGTAGACGGGTGGGTGAGAACACTGAAGCTTTCTTT. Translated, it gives CASRRVGENTEAFF.

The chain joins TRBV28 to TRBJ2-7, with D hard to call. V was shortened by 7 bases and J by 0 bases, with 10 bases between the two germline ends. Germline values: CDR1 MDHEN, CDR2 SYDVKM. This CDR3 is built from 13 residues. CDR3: CASNKIDSYEQYF. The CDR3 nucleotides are TGTGCCAGCAATAAGATAGACTCCTACGAGCAGTACTTC.

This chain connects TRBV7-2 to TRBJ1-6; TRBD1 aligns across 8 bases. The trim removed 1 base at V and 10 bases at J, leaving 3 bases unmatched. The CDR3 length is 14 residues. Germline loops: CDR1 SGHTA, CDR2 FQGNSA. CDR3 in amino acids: CASSLEQGGSPLHF. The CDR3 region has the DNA TGTGCCAGCAGCTTAGAACAGGGGGGATCACCCCTCCACTTT.

CDR3 residues: CASSLYQSPEQYF. In DNA, the CDR3 is TGTGCCAGCAGTTTATACCAGTCTCCCGAGCAGTACTTC. The chain links TRBV27 to TRBJ2-7; D call uncertain. Germline lookup yields CDR1 MNHEY and CDR2 SMNVEV (reference sequence). V dropped 1 base and J dropped 6 bases, with 10 bases sitting between them. The CDR3 is 13 residues long.

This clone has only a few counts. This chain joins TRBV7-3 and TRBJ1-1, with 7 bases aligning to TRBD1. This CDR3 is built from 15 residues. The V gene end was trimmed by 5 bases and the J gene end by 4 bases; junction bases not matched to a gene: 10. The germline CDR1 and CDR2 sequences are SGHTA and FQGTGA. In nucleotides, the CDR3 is TGTGCCAGCAGCCCTTACGGCCCAGGGGGCACTGAAGCTTTCTTT. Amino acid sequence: CASSPYGPGGTEAFF.

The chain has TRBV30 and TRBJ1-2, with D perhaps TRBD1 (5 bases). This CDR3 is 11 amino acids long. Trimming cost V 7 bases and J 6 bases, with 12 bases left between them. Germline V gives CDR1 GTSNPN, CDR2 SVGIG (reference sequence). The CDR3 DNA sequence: TGTGCCTCCGGGGGTGTCGATGGCTACACCTTC. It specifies CASGGVDGYTF.

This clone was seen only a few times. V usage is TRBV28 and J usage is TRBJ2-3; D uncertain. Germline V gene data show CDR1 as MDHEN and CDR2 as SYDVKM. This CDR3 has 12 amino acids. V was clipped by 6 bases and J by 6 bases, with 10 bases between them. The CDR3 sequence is CASSTDRDTQYF. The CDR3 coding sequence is TGTGCCAGCAGCACAGACCGGGATACGCAGTATTTT. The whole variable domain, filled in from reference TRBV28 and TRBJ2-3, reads DVKVTQSSRYLVKRTGEKVFLECVQDMDHENMFWYRQDPGLGLRLIYFSYDVKMKEKGDIPEGYSVSREKKERFSLILESASTNQTSMYLCASSTDRDTQYFGPGTRLTVL.